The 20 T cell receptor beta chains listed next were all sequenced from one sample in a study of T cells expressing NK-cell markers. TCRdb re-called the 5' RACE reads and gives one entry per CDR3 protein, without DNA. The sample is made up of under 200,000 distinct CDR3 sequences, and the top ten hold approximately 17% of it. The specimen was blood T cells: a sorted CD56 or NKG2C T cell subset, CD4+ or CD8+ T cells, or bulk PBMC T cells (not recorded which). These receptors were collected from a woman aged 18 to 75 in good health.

The CDR3 sequence is CASSLAGKGLSGYTF. V is TRBV7-2 and J is TRBJ1-2. From germline, CDR1 is SGHTA and CDR2 FQGNSA. This CDR3 region has 15 residues. The full variable domain, completed using reference TRBV7-2 and TRBJ1-2, is GAGVSQSPSNKVTEKGKDVELRCDPISGHTALYWYRQSLGQGLEFLIYFQGNSAPDKSGLPSDRFSAERTGGSVSTLTIQRTQQEDSAVYLCASSLAGKGLSGYTFGSGTRLTVV.

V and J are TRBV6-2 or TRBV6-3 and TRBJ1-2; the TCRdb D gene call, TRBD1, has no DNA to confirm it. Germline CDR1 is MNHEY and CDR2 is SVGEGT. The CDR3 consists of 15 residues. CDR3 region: CASSHRQGPIYGYTF.

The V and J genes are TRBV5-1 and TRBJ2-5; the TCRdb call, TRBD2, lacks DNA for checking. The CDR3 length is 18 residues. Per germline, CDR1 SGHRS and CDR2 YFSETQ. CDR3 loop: CASADMPRLAGGMETQYF.

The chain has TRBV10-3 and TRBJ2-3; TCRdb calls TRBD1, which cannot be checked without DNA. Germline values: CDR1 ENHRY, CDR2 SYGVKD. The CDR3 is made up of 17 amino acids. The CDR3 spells CAISESGGSLSTDTQYF.

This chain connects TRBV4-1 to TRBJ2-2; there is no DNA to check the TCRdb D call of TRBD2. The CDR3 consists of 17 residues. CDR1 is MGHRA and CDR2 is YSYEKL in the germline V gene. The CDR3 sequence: CASSQVDLAANTGELFF.

The CDR3 reads CASRPTSGGGALKDTQYF. The V and J genes are TRBV7-6 and TRBJ2-3; TCRdb picks TRBD2, but there is no DNA to check that call. Germline V lookup: CDR1 SGHVS, CDR2 FNYEAQ. The CDR3 is 18 residues long.

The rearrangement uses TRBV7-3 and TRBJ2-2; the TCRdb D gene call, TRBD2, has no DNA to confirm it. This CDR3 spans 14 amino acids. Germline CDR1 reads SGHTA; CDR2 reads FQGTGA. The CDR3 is CASSLAPETGELFF.

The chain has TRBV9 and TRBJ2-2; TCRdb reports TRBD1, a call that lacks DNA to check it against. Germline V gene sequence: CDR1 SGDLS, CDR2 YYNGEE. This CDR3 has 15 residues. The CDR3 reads CASSAEGHNTGELFF.

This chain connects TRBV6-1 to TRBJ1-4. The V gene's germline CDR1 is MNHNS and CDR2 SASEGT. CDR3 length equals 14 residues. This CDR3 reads CASGGYKTNEKLFF.

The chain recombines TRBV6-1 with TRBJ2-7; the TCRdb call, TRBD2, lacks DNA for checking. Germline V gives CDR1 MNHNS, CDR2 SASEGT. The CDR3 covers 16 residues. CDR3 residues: CASSEFEAGGPYEQYF.

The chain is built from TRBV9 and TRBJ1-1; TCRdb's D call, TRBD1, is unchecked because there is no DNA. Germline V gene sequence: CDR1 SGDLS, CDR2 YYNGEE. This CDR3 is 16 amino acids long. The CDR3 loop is CASSATGGTGGTEAFF.

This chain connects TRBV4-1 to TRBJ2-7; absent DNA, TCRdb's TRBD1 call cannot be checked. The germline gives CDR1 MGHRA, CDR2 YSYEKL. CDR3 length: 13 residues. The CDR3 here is CASSRQGLNEQYF.

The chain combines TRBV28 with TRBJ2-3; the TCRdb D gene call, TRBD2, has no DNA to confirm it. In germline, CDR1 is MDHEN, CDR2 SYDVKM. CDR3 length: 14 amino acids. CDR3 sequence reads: CASSLRGRPDTQYF. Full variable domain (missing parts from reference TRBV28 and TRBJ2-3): DVKVTQSSRYLVKRTGEKVFLECVQDMDHENMFWYRQDPGLGLRLIYFSYDVKMKEKGDIPEGYSVSREKKERFSLILESASTNQTSMYLCASSLRGRPDTQYFGPGTRLTVL.

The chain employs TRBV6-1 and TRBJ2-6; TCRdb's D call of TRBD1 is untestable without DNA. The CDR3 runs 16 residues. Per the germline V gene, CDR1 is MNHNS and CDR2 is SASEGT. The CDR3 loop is CASTDRPSSGANVLTF.

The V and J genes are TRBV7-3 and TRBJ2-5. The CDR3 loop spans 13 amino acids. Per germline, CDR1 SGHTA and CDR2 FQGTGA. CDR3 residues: CASSFGRQETQYF.

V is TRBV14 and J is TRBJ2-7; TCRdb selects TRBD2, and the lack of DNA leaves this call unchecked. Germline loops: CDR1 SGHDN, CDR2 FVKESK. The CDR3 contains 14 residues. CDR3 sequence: CASSQLGHRYEQYF.

CDR3 residues: CASSLGGAQPMNTEAFF. This chain links TRBV5-1 with TRBJ1-1; as DNA is missing, the TRBD1 call by TCRdb cannot be tested. The CDR3 loop spans 17 amino acids. Germline V gene sequence: CDR1 SGHRS, CDR2 YFSETQ.

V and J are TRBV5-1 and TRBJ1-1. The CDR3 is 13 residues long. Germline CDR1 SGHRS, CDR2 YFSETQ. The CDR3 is CASSFRRGNEAFF.

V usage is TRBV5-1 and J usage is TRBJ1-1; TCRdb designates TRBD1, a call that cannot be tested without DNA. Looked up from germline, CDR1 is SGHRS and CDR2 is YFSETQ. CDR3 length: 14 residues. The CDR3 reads CASSFQGLNTEAFF.

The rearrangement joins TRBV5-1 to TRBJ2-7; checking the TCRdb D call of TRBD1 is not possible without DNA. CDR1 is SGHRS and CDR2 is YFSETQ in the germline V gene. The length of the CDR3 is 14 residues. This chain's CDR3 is CASSLGQVGDEQYF.